The 25 T cell receptor beta chains presented below share a single source sample, sequenced in a study of blood T cell repertoires in COVID-19. Libraries were prepared by immunoSEQ multiplex PCR; TCRdb keeps only in-frame clonotypes and omits some of them. The repertoire has about 66,000 clones, 85% to 90% of them found once; the top ten carry 6.9%. The sequenced material came from peripheral blood. These receptors were collected from a man aged 45-65 years with active COVID-19.

This chain connects TRBV5-1 to TRBJ2-1, with 11 bases identical to TRBD2. This CDR3 has 20 residues. Germline V lookup: CDR1 SGHRS, CDR2 YFSETQ. J gave up 0 bases and V 4 bases, and 15 bases lay outside the gene matches. CDR3 amino acids: CASSRKGLAVFQSSYNEQFF. The CDR3 DNA follows: TGCGCCAGCAGCCGGAAGGGACTAGCGGTTTTTCAGAGCTCCTACAATGAGCAGTTCTTC.

This chain joins TRBV7-6 and TRBJ1-1, with 7 positions matching TRBD1. CDR1 is SGHVS, CDR2 FNYEAQ, per germline. Losses at the gene ends were 2 bases for V and 1 base for J; bases not matched to a gene: 4. This CDR3 has 15 residues. The CDR3 loop is CASSLWAGGNTEAFF. The CDR3 region has the DNA TGTGCCAGCAGCTTATGGGCAGGGGGGAACACTGAAGCTTTCTTT.

The V gene is TRBV19, the J gene TRBJ2-7, with TRBD1 identical over 7 bases. The CDR3 has 15 amino acids. V lost 10 bases, J lost 1 base, and 13 bases stayed unmatched. Germline CDR1 reads LNHDA; CDR2 reads SQIVND (reference sequence). CDR3 DNA sequence: TGTGCCACCAGGGGGAAGGTAGCTGGATCCTACGAGCAGTACGTC. Encoded protein: CATRGKVAGSYEQYV.

V gene TRBV10-1 combines with J gene TRBJ2-1; 7 nucleotides align to TRBD2. The ends lost 8 bases at V and 6 bases at J; junction bases unmatched: 7. There are 13 residues in the CDR3. Germline V CDR1 and CDR2: WNHNN, SYGVQD (reference sequence). The CDR3 here is CASGLGGANEQFF. CDR3 nucleotides: TGCGCCAGCGGACTAGGAGGCGCCAATGAGCAGTTCTTC.

V usage is TRBV7-9 and J usage is TRBJ1-2; a weak D match, TRBD1 (6 bases). Germline V gene data show CDR1 as SEHNR and CDR2 as FQNEAQ (reference sequence). The V end lost 5 bases, the J end lost 1 base, and 17 bases lay between the germline ends. The CDR3 loop spans 16 amino acids. The CDR3 DNA reads TGTGCCAGCAGCATTAGAAACAGGGAGTTTAACTATGGCTACACCTTC. Its translation is CASSIRNREFNYGYTF.

The chain employs TRBV10-3 and TRBJ2-2, with 8 bases that match TRBD1. Germline V CDR1 and CDR2: ENHRY, SYGVKD. V trimming: 5 bases; J trimming: 4 bases; junction bases outside the gene matches: 15. The CDR3 consists of 18 residues. CDR3 loop: CAISHHVQGAGGTGELFF. For the CDR3, the DNA is TGTGCCATCAGTCACCATGTGCAGGGGGCTGGTGGCACCGGGGAGCTGTTTTTT.

The chain recombines TRBV7-3 with TRBJ2-5; weak D call: TRBD2 (7 bases). Germline assignment: CDR1 SGHTA and CDR2 FQGTGA. There are 15 residues in the CDR3. Deletions cut 1 base from V and 1 base from J, with 10 bases between. This CDR3 is CASSLIGGVQETQYF. CDR3 in DNA: TGTGCCAGCAGCTTAATAGGGGGGGTCCAAGAGACCCAGTACTTC.

The genes are TRBV24-1 and TRBJ1-2; D is undetermined. This CDR3 contains 15 residues. Germline loops: CDR1 KGHDR, CDR2 SFDVKD. V was clipped by 11 bases and J by 2 bases, with 20 bases between them. CDR3 DNA sequence: TGTGCCATATCCCCACTCGGCGAGGCCAACTATGGCTACACCTTC. The encoded protein is CAISPLGEANYGYTF.

The rearrangement links TRBV3-1 (or the pseudogene TRBV3-2) to TRBJ2-3; 10 nucleotides agree with TRBD2. Germline V CDR1 and CDR2: LGHDT, YNNKEL (reference sequence). V trimming: 4 bases; J trimming: 6 bases; junction bases outside the gene matches: 16. This CDR3 comprises 18 residues. CDR3 region: CASSPRFVAGGRVDTQYF. The CDR3 nucleotides read TGTGCCAGCAGCCCCCGTTTCGTAGCGGGAGGCCGGGTGGATACGCAGTATTTT.

The rearrangement uses TRBV18 and TRBJ1-1; TRBD1 matches at 8 bases. CDR1 KGHSH and CDR2 LQKENI come from the germline V gene. The CDR3 is made up of 14 amino acids. Unmatched junction bases numbered 7, after V lost 5 bases and J lost 5 bases. For the CDR3, the DNA is TGTGCCAGCTCAGAGAGGACAGGGCGGACTGAAGCTTTCTTT. The encoded protein is CASSERTGRTEAFF.

This chain uses TRBV5-1 with TRBJ1-6; D may be TRBD1 (6 bases). This CDR3 contains 14 residues. CDR1 is SGHRS and CDR2 is YFSETQ in the germline V gene. V lost 2 bases and J lost 5, with 8 bases in between. CDR3 DNA sequence: TGCGCCAGCAGCTTAGACAGGAATAATTCACCCCTCCACTTT. Protein: CASSLDRNNSPLHF.

This chain connects TRBV10-3 to TRBJ2-5; TRBD2 might be the D (5 bases). Trimming left V 4 bases short and J 5 bases short, with 17 bases between. Germline values: CDR1 ENHRY, CDR2 SYGVKD. There are 15 residues in the CDR3. CDR3 bases: TGTGCCATCAGTGGTAGAGGAGGAGTAGGGGAGACCCAGTACTTC. This codes for CAISGRGGVGETQYF.

The chain recombines TRBV4-1 with TRBJ2-3; 13 nucleotides align to TRBD2. In germline, CDR1 is MGHRA, CDR2 YSYEKL. The CDR3 length is 18 residues. J gave up 0 bases and V 4 bases, and 7 bases lay outside the gene matches. The CDR3 protein is CASSLTGTSGTSTDTQYF. Written as DNA, the CDR3 is TGCGCCAGCAGCCTCACAGGGACTAGCGGGACTAGCACAGATACGCAGTATTTT.

The V gene is TRBV11-2, the J gene TRBJ1-6, with D perhaps TRBD1 (5 bases). Germline V gives CDR1 SGHAT, CDR2 FQNNGV. Trimming removed 3 bases at V and 5 bases at J, with 8 bases between. The CDR3 is 14 residues long. CDR3 sequence (DNA): TGTGCCAGCAGCTTGGCAGGGAATAATTCACCCCTCCACTTT. Its protein is CASSLAGNNSPLHF.

A single count supports this clone. The chain joins TRBV5-4 to TRBJ2-1, with D tentatively TRBD2 (5 bases). Trimming cost V 0 bases and J 0 bases, with 7 bases left between them. Germline V lookup: CDR1 SGHNT, CDR2 YYREEE (reference sequence). The CDR3 totals 15 residues. CDR3 in DNA: TGTGCCAGCAGCTTGGGGGGAGCCTCCTACAATGAGCAGTTCTTC. It codes for CASSLGGASYNEQFF.

The gene calls are TRBV7-9 and TRBJ1-2; D call uncertain. Germline-derived CDR1 and CDR2 are SEHNR and FQNEAQ (reference sequence). V was clipped by 5 bases and J by 5 bases, with 12 bases between them. The CDR3 has 13 residues. CDR3 sequence: CASSPGRTYGYTF. Written as DNA, the CDR3 is TGTGCCAGCAGCCCCGGACGGACTTATGGCTACACCTTC.

The chain is built from TRBV11-2 and TRBJ1-4; D remains ambiguous. The V gene's germline CDR1 is SGHAT and CDR2 FQNNGV. V was trimmed by 5 bases and J by 4 bases, leaving 8 bases between them. CDR3 length equals 13 residues. The CDR3 loop is CASSPGLNEKLFF. The CDR3 DNA reads TGTGCCAGCAGCCCAGGACTTAATGAAAAACTGTTTTTT. Full variable domain (rest looked up from reference TRBV11-2 and TRBJ1-4): EAGVAQSPRYKIIEKRQSVAFWCNPISGHATLYWYQQILGQGPKLLIQFQNNGVVDDSQLPKDRFSAERLKGVDSTLKIQPAKLEDSAVYLCASSPGLNEKLFFGSGTQLSVL.

The chain combines TRBV9 with TRBJ1-2; 8 bases fit TRBD1. The V gene's germline CDR1 is SGDLS and CDR2 YYNGEE. The CDR3 has 15 residues. The V gene end was trimmed by 0 bases and the J gene end by 8 bases; junction bases not matched to a gene: 9. The CDR3 loop is CASSVEGQGSRGYTF. The CDR3, as DNA: TGTGCCAGCAGCGTAGAAGGACAGGGATCTAGGGGCTACACCTTC.

The chain employs TRBV27 and TRBJ1-2; TRBD1 is a possible D gene (6 bases). The CDR3 has 14 residues. CDR1 and CDR2 from the germline V gene are MNHEY and SMNVEV (reference sequence). The germline V and J ends were trimmed by 2 bases and 8 bases, with 15 bases remaining between them. CDR3 amino acids: CASSLGSGVGGYTF. The CDR3 nucleotides are TGTGCCAGCAGTTTAGGATCAGGGGTAGGCGGCTACACCTTC.

V and J are TRBV18 and TRBJ1-1, with a weak D call TRBD1 (5 bases). CDR1 is KGHSH, CDR2 LQKENI, per germline. The CDR3 has 14 amino acids. Trimming cost V 3 bases and J 2 bases, with 10 bases left between them. The CDR3 region is CASSPTTDNTEAFF. The CDR3 DNA reads as TGTGCCAGCTCACCGACGACAGATAACACTGAAGCTTTCTTT.

The CDR3 sequence: CASRLGDRGGETQYF. The CDR3 DNA is TGTGCCAGTAGATTAGGGGACAGGGGTGGAGAGACCCAGTACTTC. The chain links TRBV19 to TRBJ2-5; TRBD1 agrees at 10 bases. This CDR3 has 15 residues. V lost 6 bases and J lost 4; bases outside the gene matches: 8. The germline V gene encodes CDR1 LNHDA and CDR2 SQIVND (reference sequence).

This rearrangement joins TRBV27 to TRBJ2-7; a weak D match, TRBD2 (6 bases). The CDR3 covers 12 residues. V dropped 10 bases and J dropped 7 bases, with 17 bases sitting between them. Per the germline V gene, CDR1 is MNHEY and CDR2 is SMNVEV (reference sequence). The CDR3 sequence is CATKFPRGEQYF. DNA for the CDR3: TGTGCCACCAAATTTCCCCGGGGGGAGCAGTACTTC.

The rearrangement links TRBV27 to TRBJ2-3; D may be TRBD2 (5 bases). The CDR3 loop spans 14 amino acids. Germline V gene sequence: CDR1 MNHEY, CDR2 SMNVEV (reference sequence). V was pared by 5 bases and J by 0 bases, with 9 bases between. The CDR3 DNA is TGTGCCAGCAGTATGGACTGGAGCACAGATACGCAGTATTTT. It translates to CASSMDWSTDTQYF.

The chain joins TRBV5-4 to TRBJ2-5; maybe TRBD2 (5 bases). The germline V gene encodes CDR1 SGHNT and CDR2 YYREEE (reference sequence). V was pared by 2 bases and J by 5 bases, with 13 bases between. The CDR3 totals 14 residues. CDR3 amino acids: CASSLRGFRETQYF. The CDR3 nucleotides are TGTGCCAGCAGCTTAAGAGGGTTTCGGGAGACCCAGTACTTC.

This clone was seen a single time. V gene TRBV24-1 combines with J gene TRBJ2-1, with a weak D call TRBD2 (5 bases). This CDR3 region has 15 residues. The germline gives CDR1 KGHDR, CDR2 SFDVKD. Trimming cost V 3 bases and J 0 bases, with 8 bases left between them. The CDR3 loop reads CATSDGLNSYNEQFF. CDR3 sequence (DNA): TGTGCCACCAGTGATGGACTTAACTCCTACAATGAGCAGTTCTTC.